The 21 T cell receptor beta chains given below trace back to one sample, sequenced in a study of T cell repertoires in cytomegalovirus infection. TCRdb analysed the reads with MiXCR anew, one entry per CDR3 protein. The profile covers about 680,000 distinct CDR3 sequences, with about 24% appearing a single time and 6.5% to 10% taken by the ten largest. What was sequenced was CD8+ T cells from PBMCs. Source of these receptors: a human donor in good health (CMV status not recorded). Some clones in this sample may be carry-over from other donors' samples.

This clonotype was detected only a few times. This chain uses TRBV28 with TRBJ2-1; D tentatively reads TRBD1 or TRBD2 (6 bases each). Germline V gene lookup returns CDR1 MDHEN and CDR2 SYDVKM. Trimming took off 1 base at V and 8 bases at J, with 12 bases between the two ends. The CDR3 runs to 14 residues. CDR3 nucleotide sequence: TGTGCCAGCAGTTTATCCCCGGGGGCCGATGAGCAGTTCTTC. Its translation is CASSLSPGADEQFF. Complete variable domain (other parts from reference TRBV28 and TRBJ2-1): DVKVTQSSRYLVKRTGEKVFLECVQDMDHENMFWYRQDPGLGLRLIYFSYDVKMKEKGDIPEGYSVSREKKERFSLILESASTNQTSMYLCASSLSPGADEQFFGPGTRLTVL.

The rearrangement links TRBV7-2 to TRBJ1-5; D might be TRBD1 (5 bases). Germline V gives CDR1 SGHTA, CDR2 FQGNSA. Between the trimmed V and J ends, which lost 2 bases and 9 bases, there was a span of 14 bases. This CDR3 spans 14 amino acids. CDR3 sequence reads: CASSLIQAVWPQHF. CDR3 sequence (DNA): TGTGCCAGCAGCTTAATACAGGCGGTGTGGCCCCAGCATTTT.

This chain joins TRBV29-1 and TRBJ2-6; D not resolved. CDR1 is SQVTM, CDR2 ANQGSEA, per germline. The CDR3 runs 16 residues. V was trimmed by 3 bases and J by 0 bases, leaving 12 bases between them. CDR3 sequence (DNA): TGCAGCGTTGAGGGAAAGTGGACCTCTGGGGCCAACGTCCTGACTTTC. Translation: CSVEGKWTSGANVLTF.

The chain carries TRBV4-3 and TRBJ2-1; a possible D gene is TRBD1 (6 bases). The germline V and J ends were trimmed by 2 bases and 6 bases, with 17 bases remaining between them. The CDR3 loop spans 16 amino acids. CDR1 and CDR2 (germline): LGHNA, YSLEER. In DNA form, the CDR3 reads TGCGCCAGCAGCCAATCCGACAGGCTATATACCAATGAGCAGTTCTTC. Protein product: CASSQSDRLYTNEQFF.

V is TRBV25-1 and J is TRBJ2-1; D ambiguous. Germline V gene sequence: CDR1 MGHDK, CDR2 SYGVNS. The ends were cut back, 1 base at V and 1 base at J, with 8 bases in the middle. The CDR3 is 15 residues long. The CDR3 DNA sequence: TGTGCCAGCAGTGAATCCCCGAGGTCCTACAATGAGCAGTTCTTC. Translated, it gives CASSESPRSYNEQFF.

This clonotype appeared once. One end of the junction varies from germline; a read error may be responsible. The chain carries TRBV7-2 and TRBJ2-1; D is unresolved. This CDR3 spans 12 amino acids. Germline V gives CDR1 SGHTA, CDR2 FQGNSA. The CDR3 coding sequence is TGTGCCAGCAGCTTTACTGGGAATGAGCGGTTCTTC. This encodes CASSFTGNERFF.

There are a few counts of this clonotype. The rearrangement links TRBV7-9 to TRBJ2-2; TRBD1 matches at 9 bases. This CDR3 is 16 amino acids long. The germline V gene has CDR1 SEHNR and CDR2 FQNEAQ (reference sequence). With V trimmed by 5 bases and J by 5 bases, 9 bases remained unmatched. CDR3 sequence (DNA): TGTGCCAGCAGCCCAACCGGGACAGGGAGGACCGGGGAGCTGTTTTTT. It encodes CASSPTGTGRTGELFF.

As to this clonotype: Since a much larger clone is just one base distant, this may be a read error. The J gene is TRBJ2-1, the V gene TRBV7-8; D gene ambiguous. This CDR3 has 16 amino acids. Germline CDR1 is SGHVS and CDR2 is FQNEAQ. The CDR3 region is CASNLTGPGSYNEQFF. The CDR3 nucleotides are TGTGCCAGCAACTTAACCGGGCCTGGGTCCTACAATGAGCAGTTCTTC.

At least ten counts were recorded for this clonotype. This chain links TRBV6-6 with TRBJ2-3, with a tentative D call TRBD1 (6 bases). Trimming stripped 0 bases from V and 2 bases from J, with 12 bases between. This CDR3 contains 16 residues. Germline V gene sequence: CDR1 MNHNY, CDR2 SVGAGI (reference sequence). This CDR3 is CASSYSLTGPTDTQYF. CDR3 DNA sequence: TGTGCCAGCAGTTACTCTCTAACAGGGCCCACAGATACGCAGTATTTT.

This clonotype was seen a handful of times. The genes are TRBV6-5 and TRBJ2-7; TRBD1 agrees at 9 bases. Per the germline V gene, CDR1 is MNHEY and CDR2 is SVGAGI. The CDR3 sequence is 14 residues long. V was pared by 5 bases and J by 4 bases, with 6 bases of the junction left unmatched. The CDR3 protein is CASSPDRGGYEQYV. In nucleotides, the CDR3 is TGTGCCAGCAGTCCGGACAGGGGCGGGTACGAGCAGTACGTC.

In its sample, this clonotype was seen a few times. This CDR3 reads CASSDQPNQPQHF. For the CDR3, the DNA is TGTGCCAGCAGTGACCAACCCAATCAGCCCCAGCATTTT. This chain connects TRBV6-4 to TRBJ1-5; D not certain. This CDR3 contains 13 residues. V lost 2 bases to trimming and J lost 3 bases, with 5 bases between them. In germline, CDR1 is MRHNA, CDR2 SNTAGT.

This clonotype turned up a few times. The chain is built from TRBV20-1 and TRBJ1-6; the D gene is possibly TRBD1 (5 bases). Trimming pared 0 bases from V and 5 bases from J, leaving 20 bases between. Germline V CDR1 and CDR2: DFQATT, SNEGSKA (reference sequence). The CDR3 totals 18 residues. The CDR3 spells CSARDPLRHWGDNSPLHF. The CDR3 DNA follows: TGCAGTGCTAGAGATCCACTTCGCCATTGGGGCGATAATTCACCCCTCCACTTT.

This clonotype has a handful of counts. The chain recombines TRBV5-8 with TRBJ2-3; 7 bases fit TRBD1. Germline values: CDR1 SGHTS, CDR2 YDEGEE. The CDR3 runs 14 residues. Trimming took 3 bases from V and 4 from J; bases not matched to a gene: 5. The CDR3 nucleotides read TGTGCCAGCAGCTGGATACAGGGGTCAGATACGCAGTATTTT. This codes for CASSWIQGSDTQYF. Based on the CDR3 plus reference TRBV5-8 and TRBJ2-3, the full variable domain is EAGVTQSPTHLIKTRGQQATLRCSPISGHTSVYWYQQALGLGLQFLLWYDEGEERNRGNFPPRFSGRQFPNYSSELNVNALELEDSALYLCASSWIQGSDTQYFGPGTRLTVL.

Only a few counts were recorded for this clonotype. As DNA, the CDR3 is TGTGCCAGCAGCTTAGAAGAGTACGGAAACACCATATATTTT. It specifies CASSLEEYGNTIYF. J is TRBJ1-3 and V is TRBV7-9; D is undetermined. Deletions cut 1 base from V and 4 bases from J, with 8 bases between. The CDR3 length is 14 residues. The V gene's germline CDR1 is SEHNR and CDR2 FQNEAQ (reference sequence).

This clonotype was seen many times. CDR3 residues: CASSQAASFRDRDGTDTQYF. The CDR3 DNA reads TGTGCCAGCAGCCAAGCGGCATCCTTCAGGGATAGAGATGGCACAGATACGCAGTATTTT. This chain links TRBV7-2 with TRBJ2-3, with D tentatively TRBD1 or TRBD2 (5 bases each). The CDR3 extends over 20 amino acids. V lost 5 bases and J 1 base, leaving 28 bases between the germline ends. Per germline, CDR1 SGHTA and CDR2 FQGNSA.

This clonotype was observed many times. This chain joins TRBV7-3 and TRBJ2-1; D could derive from TRBD1 or TRBD2 (5 bases each). V was pared by 4 bases and J by 7 bases, with 20 bases between. The germline V gene has CDR1 SGHTA and CDR2 FQGTGA. CDR3 size: 16 residues. As DNA, the CDR3 is TGTGCCAGCAGCTCCTACGGGGCTGGAAGTGTTAATGAGCAGTTCTTC. It translates to CASSSYGAGSVNEQFF.

The CDR3 DNA is TGTGCCAGCAGTTTAGCGGGGTTCGGGGAGTACGTC. The encoded protein is CASSLAGFGEYV. V usage is TRBV27 and J usage is TRBJ2-7; tentatively, D is TRBD2 (6 bases). Germline V gene lookup returns CDR1 MNHEY and CDR2 SMNVEV (reference sequence). The CDR3 is 12 residues long. The V and J ends lost 2 bases and 11 bases respectively, with 13 bases between them.

This clonotype appeared many times. This chain uses TRBV7-6 with TRBJ2-5; maybe TRBD1 (6 bases). Germline V lookup: CDR1 SGHVS, CDR2 FNYEAQ. V lost 1 base and J 4 bases, leaving 10 bases between the germline ends. This CDR3 is 14 amino acids long. The CDR3 protein is CASSLEGVSETQYF. The CDR3 DNA reads TGTGCCAGCAGCTTAGAGGGGGTCTCAGAGACCCAGTACTTC. Complete variable domain (other parts from reference TRBV7-6 and TRBJ2-5): GAGVSQSPRYKVTKRGQDVALRCDPISGHVSLYWYRQALGQGPEFLTYFNYEAQQDKSGLPNDRFSAERPEGSISTLTIQRTEQRDSAMYRCASSLEGVSETQYFGPGTRLLVL.

This clonotype was observed a few times. This rearrangement joins TRBV24-1 to TRBJ2-1; D is ambiguous. There are 12 residues in the CDR3. Germline CDR1 KGHDR, CDR2 SFDVKD. V was trimmed by 4 bases and J by 6 bases, leaving 6 bases between them. CDR3 sequence reads: CATSEVSNEQFF. In nucleotides, the CDR3 is TGTGCCACCAGTGAAGTAAGCAATGAGCAGTTCTTC.

This clonotype has more than one count but fewer than ten. The V and J genes are TRBV10-2 and TRBJ2-1; D not certain. Trimming removed 2 bases from V and 0 bases from J, with 8 bases in between. The CDR3 has 15 residues. Germline assignment: CDR1 WSHSY and CDR2 SAAADI. The CDR3 sequence: CASSEAQSSYNEQFF. The CDR3 DNA sequence: TGCGCCAGCAGTGAGGCCCAGAGCTCCTACAATGAGCAGTTCTTC.

As regards this clonotype: A read error is possible here, since a much larger clone lies one base away. The V and J genes are TRBV6-2 or TRBV6-3 and TRBJ2-1, with D possibly TRBD1 on 6 matching bases. Germline CDR1 reads MNHEY; CDR2 reads SVGEGT. Deletions cut 8 bases from V and 5 bases from J, with 16 bases between. This CDR3 region has 14 residues. As DNA, the CDR3 is TGTGCCAGCCGCCTGACAGGTTGGAACAATGAGCAGTTCTTC. Residues: CASRLTGWNNEQFF.